This T cell receptor (beta chain) is drawn from a study of blood T cell repertoires in COVID-19. Study details: COVID-19 samples collected from the United States, Italy and Spain covered acute and convalescent phases. PBMCs, B-cell-depleted T cells, or T cells were the source of the cDNA or gDNA that made up the material.

Per the original data handling: Reference gene primers were amplified, and this amplification served to estimate nucleated cell counts. Here immunoSEQ multiplex PCR was the method, and the copy in TCRdb shows in-frame clones only, minus some. That table is the source of V, J and clone size, and D and trimming were worked out from the DNA. The table has about 75,000 clones, less than 85% seen once. V was pared by 7 bases and J by 8 bases, with 7 bases of the junction left unmatched. Germline V gene data show CDR1 as SQVTM and CDR2 as ANQGSEA. There are 13 residues in the CDR3. The sequence derives from a human donor with acute or convalescent COVID-19. The donor label of this sample is uncertain. The gene calls are TRBV29-1 and TRBJ2-1; 11 nucleotides align to TRBD2. What was sequenced was peripheral blood. CDR3 nucleotides: TGCAGCGGTTTAGCGGGGGGGCTAGATGAGCAGTTCTTC. It translates to CSGLAGGLDEQFF.